The entry that follows covers one TCR beta chain sequence. The antigen is not known. This sample was taken from a study of OX40 agonist ivuxolimab in advanced cancers. Study at large: Dose-escalation subjects each had hepatocellular carcinoma, melanoma, renal cell or head and neck cancer. Two cutaneous melanoma patients and one hepatocellular carcinoma patient, three in all, had partial responses.

CDR1 ENHRY and CDR2 SYGVKD come from the germline V gene. The CDR3 contains 12 residues. V dropped 5 bases and J dropped 7 bases, with 10 bases sitting between them. Study-wide findings and caveats: Expanded peripheral T-cell antigen specificity went undetermined. Among the least clonally expanded were partial responders at 0.1-3.0 mg/kg.

Some clones are missing from TCRdb's copy, which holds only in-frame ones; the method was immunoSEQ multiplex PCR. This repertoire shows roughly 58,000 clones, about 83% found once; its top ten account for around 0.79%. The origin of this receptor is an adult with an advanced solid tumor such as melanoma, head and neck, liver or kidney cancer. The sequencing used CD4+ or CD8+ T cells sorted from blood, collected in a trial of the OX40 agonist ivuxolimab. The rearrangement uses TRBV10-3 and TRBJ2-3; no reliable D call. The CDR3 DNA follows: TGTGCCATCAGTCCGGACGGAAATACGCAGTATTTT. This translates into CAISPDGNTQYF.